Listed below are T cell receptor beta chains from one sample, sequenced in a study of blood T cells in healthy people across ages. TCRdb fed the 5' RACE reads into MiXCR, producing one record per CDR3 protein. The table records about 780,000 distinct CDR3 sequences, 46% of them present only once. The sample consisted of blood. The receptors stem from a man older than 75 in good health. Each CDR3 is given with its conserved first and last residue. Each record gives: J gene, V gene, clone size, D gene, CDR3 DNA, CDR3 protein. D genes are given only for firm matches. A row's size may be missing; if present it is once, few, many or a size class.

TRBJ2-1	TRBV5-1	few	TRBD1	TGCGCCAGCAGCATAGGGACAGCCTACAATGAGCAGTTCTTC	CASSIGTAYNEQFF
TRBJ1-3	TRBV29-1	-	TRBD1	TGCAGCGGTGAGGACAGGGTGGGAAACACCATATATTTT	CSGEDRVGNTIYF
TRBJ2-7	TRBV24-1	-	-	TGTGCCACCAGTGAGCGAACTAGTCCCTACGAGCAGTACTTC	CATSERTSPYEQYF
TRBJ2-5	TRBV15	-	TRBD2	TGTACCACCAGCAGAGATGCAGCGGGAGGCGAGACCCAGTACTTC	CTTSRDAAGGETQYF
TRBJ1-3	TRBV20-1	-	-	TGCAGTGCTAGGCAGATTGGAAACACCATATATTTT	CSARQIGNTIYF
TRBJ2-2	TRBV6-1	-	-	TGTGCCAGCAATCTGGAGGTCGGGGAGCTGTTTTTT	CASNLEVGELFF
TRBJ2-7	TRBV19	-	TRBD1	TGTGCCAGTAGTATTGGGACAGCCTACGAGCAGTACTTC	CASSIGTAYEQYF
TRBJ2-7	TRBV12-3/TRBV12-4	-	TRBD1	TGTGCCAGCAACCGGGACAGGGGATCTGAGCAGTACTTC	CASNRDRGSEQYF
TRBJ1-1	TRBV28	-	-	TGTGCCAGCAGCACCTCGGACCCAAACACGAACACTGAAGCTTTCTTT	CASSTSDPNTNTEAFF
TRBJ2-4	TRBV29-1	-	-	TGCAGCGTCGACCGGGACAAGTGGGCCAAAAACATTCAGTACTTC	CSVDRDKWAKNIQYF
TRBJ2-3	TRBV7-6	once	-	TGTGCCAGCAGCTTAGATATGGCGGGCCTCCAGGCTGTGAGCACAGATACGCAGTATTTT	CASSLDMAGLQAVSTDTQYF
TRBJ2-1	TRBV29-1	few	-	TGCAGCGTTGGTAGGTCTGGCGATGAGCAGTTCTTC	CSVGRSGDEQFF
TRBJ2-1	TRBV20-1	-	TRBD2	TGCAGTGCTGGAGGACTAGCGGCCTACAATGAGCAGTTCTTC	CSAGGLAAYNEQFF
TRBJ2-3	TRBV7-2	-	TRBD2	TGTGCCAGCAGCTTAGTCCCGAGCGGGAGCTTTGATACGCAGTATTTT	CASSLVPSGSFDTQYF
TRBJ2-7	TRBV20-1	few	TRBD1	TGCAGTGTACGGGACAGGGGGGACGAGCAGTACTTC	CSVRDRGDEQYF
TRBJ2-7	TRBV21-1	-	-	TGTGCCAGCAGCAAATGGGGACGGGAAGCCTACGAGCAGTACTTC	CASSKWGREAYEQYF
TRBJ1-1	TRBV12-3/TRBV12-4	many	-	TGTGGCAGCAGTAGCCTCATGAACACTGAAGCTTTCTTT	CGSSSLMNTEAFF
TRBJ2-5	TRBV30	few	-	TGTGCCTGGACGTTTAGCAGGAAAGAGACCCAGTACTTC	CAWTFSRKETQYF
TRBJ2-3	TRBV29-1	many	TRBD2	TGCAGCGTTGAGGCTAGCGGGATAACGCAGTATTTT	CSVEASGITQYF
TRBJ2-1	TRBV21-1	few	-	TGTGCCAGCAGCAAAGACCAGGGTATGAGTAAATCCTACAATGAGCAGTTCTTC	CASSKDQGMSKSYNEQFF
TRBJ1-2	TRBV5-1	once	TRBD1	TGCGCCAGCAGCGCCGGGACAGAGGGCTACACCTTC	CASSAGTEGYTF
TRBJ2-3	TRBV7-2	few	-	TGTGCCAGCAGCTCTAGCGCCAACACAGATACGCAGTATTTT	CASSSSANTDTQYF
TRBJ2-1	TRBV7-2	-	TRBD2	TGTGCCAGCAGCGCCAGTGTGGGGACTAGCGGGAGGGCCGAGCAGTTCTTC	CASSASVGTSGRAEQFF
TRBJ1-3	TRBV29-1	-	-	TGCAGCGCCTCGGAAGGGTTCGGTGGAAGCACCATATATTTT	CSASEGFGGSTIYF
TRBJ2-7	TRBV5-1	-	-	TGCGCCAGCAGCTTGGAACGGAGCGTAGGGTACGAGCAGTACTTC	CASSLERSVGYEQYF
TRBJ2-1	TRBV11-1	few	-	TGTGCCAGCAGCTTATCGGCAGGGAGGTCCTACAATGAGCAGTTCTTC	CASSLSAGRSYNEQFF